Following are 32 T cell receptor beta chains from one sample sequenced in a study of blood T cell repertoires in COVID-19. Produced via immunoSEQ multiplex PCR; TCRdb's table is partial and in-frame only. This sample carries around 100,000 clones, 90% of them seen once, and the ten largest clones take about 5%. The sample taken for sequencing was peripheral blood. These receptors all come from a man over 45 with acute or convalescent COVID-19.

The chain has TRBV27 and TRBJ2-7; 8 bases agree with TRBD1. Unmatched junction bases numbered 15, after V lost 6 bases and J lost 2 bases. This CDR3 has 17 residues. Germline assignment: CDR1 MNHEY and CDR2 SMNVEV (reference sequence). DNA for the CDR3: TGTGCCAGCAGCCCAGTTCCCCCTGGGACAGGCCCCTACGAGCAGTACTTC. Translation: CASSPVPPGTGPYEQYF.

The CDR3 protein is CATKGGRWGEKTQYF. The CDR3 DNA sequence: TGTGCCACCAAGGGAGGACGGTGGGGGGAAAAGACCCAGTACTTC. The chain carries TRBV24-1 and TRBJ2-5; maybe TRBD2 (6 bases). The germline V and J ends were trimmed by 8 bases and 6 bases, with 21 bases remaining between them. This CDR3 spans 15 amino acids. The germline V gene has CDR1 KGHDR and CDR2 SFDVKD.

CDR3 sequence (DNA): TGCAGCGTTGGACAGGCCCTAAACACCTATGGCTACACCTTC. It encodes CSVGQALNTYGYTF. The rearrangement uses TRBV29-1 and TRBJ1-2; D possibly corresponds to TRBD1 (6 bases). Trimming took off 4 bases at V and 4 bases at J, with 16 bases between the two ends. This CDR3 has 14 residues. CDR1 SQVTM and CDR2 ANQGSEA come from the germline V gene.

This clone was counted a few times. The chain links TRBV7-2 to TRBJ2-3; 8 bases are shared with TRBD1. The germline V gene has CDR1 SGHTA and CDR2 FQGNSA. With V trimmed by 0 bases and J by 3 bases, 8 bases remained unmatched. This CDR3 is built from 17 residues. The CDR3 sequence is CASSLAYGQGKTDTQYF. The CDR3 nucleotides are TGTGCCAGCAGCTTAGCTTATGGACAGGGAAAGACAGATACGCAGTATTTT.

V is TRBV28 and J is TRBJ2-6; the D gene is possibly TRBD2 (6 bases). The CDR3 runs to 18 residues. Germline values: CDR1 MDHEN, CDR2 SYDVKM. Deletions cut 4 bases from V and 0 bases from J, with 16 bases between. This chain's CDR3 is CASSSRDFRGSGANVLTF. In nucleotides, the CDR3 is TGTGCCAGCAGTTCCCGGGACTTCAGAGGCTCTGGGGCCAACGTCCTGACTTTC.

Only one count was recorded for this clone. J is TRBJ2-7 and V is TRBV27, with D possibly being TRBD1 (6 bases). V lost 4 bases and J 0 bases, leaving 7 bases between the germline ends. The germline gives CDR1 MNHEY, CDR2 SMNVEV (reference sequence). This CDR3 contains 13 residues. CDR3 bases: TGTGCCAGCAGTTGGACAGACTCCTACGAGCAGTACTTC. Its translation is CASSWTDSYEQYF.

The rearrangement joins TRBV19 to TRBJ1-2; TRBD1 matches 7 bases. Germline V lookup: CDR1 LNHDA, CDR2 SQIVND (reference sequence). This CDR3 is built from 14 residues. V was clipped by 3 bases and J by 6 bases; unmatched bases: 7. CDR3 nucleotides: TGTGCCAGTAGTATGATTTCCAGGGGGGATGGCTACACCTTC. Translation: CASSMISRGDGYTF.

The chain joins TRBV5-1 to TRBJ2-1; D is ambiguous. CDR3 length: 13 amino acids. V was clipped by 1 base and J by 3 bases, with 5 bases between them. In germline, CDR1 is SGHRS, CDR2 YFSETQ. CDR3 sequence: CASSLPFYNEQFF. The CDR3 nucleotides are TGCGCCAGCAGCTTGCCATTCTACAATGAGCAGTTCTTC.

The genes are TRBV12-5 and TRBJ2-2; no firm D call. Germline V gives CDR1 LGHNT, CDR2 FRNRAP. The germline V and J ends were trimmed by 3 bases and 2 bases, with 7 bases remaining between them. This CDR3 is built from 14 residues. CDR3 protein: CASGFSRNTGELFF. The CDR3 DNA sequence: TGTGCTAGTGGTTTCAGTCGAAACACCGGGGAGCTGTTTTTT.

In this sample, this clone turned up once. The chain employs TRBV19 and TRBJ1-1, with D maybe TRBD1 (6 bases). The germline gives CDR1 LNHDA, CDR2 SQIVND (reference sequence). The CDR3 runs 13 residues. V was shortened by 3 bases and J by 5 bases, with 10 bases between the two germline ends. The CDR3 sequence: CASSMGGGTEAFF. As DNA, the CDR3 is TGTGCCAGTAGTATGGGAGGGGGGACTGAAGCTTTCTTT.

CDR3: CASSGGGFGNTIYF. Written as DNA, the CDR3 is TGTGCCAGTAGCGGAGGGGGCTTTGGAAACACCATATATTTT. The V call is TRBV19, the J call TRBJ1-3; 7 nucleotides agree with TRBD1. CDR1 and CDR2 from the germline V gene are LNHDA and SQIVND (reference sequence). Trimming at V came to 6 bases and at J to 3 bases, leaving 5 bases not matched to a gene. The CDR3 runs to 14 residues.

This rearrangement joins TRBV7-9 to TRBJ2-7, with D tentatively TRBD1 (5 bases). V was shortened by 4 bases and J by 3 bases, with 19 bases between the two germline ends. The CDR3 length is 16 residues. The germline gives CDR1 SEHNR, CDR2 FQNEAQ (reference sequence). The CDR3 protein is CASSSAPLTGIYEQYF. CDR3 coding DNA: TGTGCCAGCAGCTCAGCCCCCCTAACAGGAATCTACGAGCAGTACTTC. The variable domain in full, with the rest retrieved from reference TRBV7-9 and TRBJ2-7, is DTGVSQNPRHKITKRGQNVTFRCDPISEHNRLYWYRQTLGQGPEFLTYFQNEAQLEKSRLLSDRFSAERPKGSFSTLEIQRTEQGDSAMYLCASSSAPLTGIYEQYFGPGTRLTVT.

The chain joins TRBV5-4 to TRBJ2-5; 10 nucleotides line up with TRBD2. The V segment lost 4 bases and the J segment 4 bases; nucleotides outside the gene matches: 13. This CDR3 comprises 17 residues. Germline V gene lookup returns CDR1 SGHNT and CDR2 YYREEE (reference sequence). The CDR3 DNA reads TGTGCCAGCAGCCAGGGGGCAAGCGGGAGGGGGCCAGAGACCCAGTACTTC. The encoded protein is CASSQGASGRGPETQYF.

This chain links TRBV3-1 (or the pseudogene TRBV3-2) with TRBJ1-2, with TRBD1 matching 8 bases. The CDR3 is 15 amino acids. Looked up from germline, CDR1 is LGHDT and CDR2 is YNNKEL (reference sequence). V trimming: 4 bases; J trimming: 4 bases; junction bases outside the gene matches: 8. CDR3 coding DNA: TGTGCCAGCAGCCTTCAGGGGGCTCCCGCCTATGGCTACACCTTC. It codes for CASSLQGAPAYGYTF.

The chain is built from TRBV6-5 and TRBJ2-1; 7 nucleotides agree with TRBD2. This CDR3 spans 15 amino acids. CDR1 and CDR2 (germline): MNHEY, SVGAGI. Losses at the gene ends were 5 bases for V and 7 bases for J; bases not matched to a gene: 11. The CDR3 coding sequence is TGTGCCAGCAGTCATACTAGCGCTCCCGAAAATGAGCAGTTCTTC. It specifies CASSHTSAPENEQFF.

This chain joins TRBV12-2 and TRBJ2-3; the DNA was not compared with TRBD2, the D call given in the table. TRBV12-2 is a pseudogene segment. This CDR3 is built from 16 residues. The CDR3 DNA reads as TGTGCAAGTCGCTTCAGGGCAGCGGGAGGGCCCCACACGCAGTATTTT. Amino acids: CASRFRAAGGPHTQYF.

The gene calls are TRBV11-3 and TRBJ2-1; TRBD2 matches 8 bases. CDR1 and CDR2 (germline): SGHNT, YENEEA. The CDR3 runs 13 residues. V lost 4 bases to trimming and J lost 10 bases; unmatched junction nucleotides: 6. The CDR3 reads CASSSARGGEQFF. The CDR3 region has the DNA TGTGCCAGCAGCTCAGCCCGCGGGGGGGAGCAGTTCTTC.

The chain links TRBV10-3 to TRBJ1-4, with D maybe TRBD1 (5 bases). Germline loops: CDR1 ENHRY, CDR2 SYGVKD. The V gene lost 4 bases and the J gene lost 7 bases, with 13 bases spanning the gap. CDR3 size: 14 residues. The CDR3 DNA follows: TGTGCCATCAGTGCGTCACAGGTCCCTGAAAAACTGTTTTTT. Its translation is CAISASQVPEKLFF.

The CDR3 DNA reads TGTGCCAGCAGCCAACTGACCGGGACAGGGATCAACGAGCAGTACTTC. It specifies CASSQLTGTGINEQYF. The chain couples TRBV3-1 (or the pseudogene TRBV3-2) to TRBJ2-7; 9 nucleotides line up with TRBD1. The length of the CDR3 is 16 residues. CDR1 and CDR2 from the germline V gene are LGHDT and YNNKEL (reference sequence). The ends lost 2 bases at V and 5 bases at J; junction bases unmatched: 10.

The CDR3, as DNA: TGTGCCAGCAGCGAGGGGACAGCAGATACGCAGTATTTT. Amino acid sequence: CASSEGTADTQYF. This chain joins TRBV9 and TRBJ2-3; TRBD1 aligns across 7 bases. Trimming took 3 bases from V and 4 from J; bases not matched to a gene: 2. The CDR3 runs 13 residues. CDR1 is SGDLS and CDR2 is YYNGEE in the germline V gene.

The CDR3 protein is CASDYGTGYGYTF. The CDR3 DNA is TGTGCCAGTGACTACGGGACAGGCTATGGCTACACCTTC. The chain has TRBV19 and TRBJ1-2, with 8 bases that match TRBD1. The CDR3 runs 13 residues. Trimming took 8 bases from V and 4 from J; bases not matched to a gene: 6. Germline loops: CDR1 LNHDA, CDR2 SQIVND (reference sequence).

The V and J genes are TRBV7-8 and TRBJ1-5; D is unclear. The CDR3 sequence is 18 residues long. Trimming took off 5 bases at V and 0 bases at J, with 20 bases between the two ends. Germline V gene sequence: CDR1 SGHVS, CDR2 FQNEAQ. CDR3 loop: CASSMGRVGLDSNQPQHF. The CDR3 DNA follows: TGTGCCAGCAGCATGGGTAGGGTAGGACTTGATAGCAATCAGCCCCAGCATTTT.

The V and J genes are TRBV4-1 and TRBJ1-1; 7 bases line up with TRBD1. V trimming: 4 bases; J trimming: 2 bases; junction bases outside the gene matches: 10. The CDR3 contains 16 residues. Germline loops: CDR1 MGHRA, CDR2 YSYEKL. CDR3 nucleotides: TGCGCCAGCAGCCTTCACCCGACAGGGATCAACACTGAAGCTTTCTTT. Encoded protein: CASSLHPTGINTEAFF.

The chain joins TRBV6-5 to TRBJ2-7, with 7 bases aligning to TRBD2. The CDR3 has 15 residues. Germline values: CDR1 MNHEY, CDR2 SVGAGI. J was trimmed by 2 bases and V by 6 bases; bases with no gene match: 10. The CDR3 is CASSALGTKTYEQYF. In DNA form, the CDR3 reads TGTGCCAGCAGCGCCCTCGGGACTAAGACCTACGAGCAGTACTTC.

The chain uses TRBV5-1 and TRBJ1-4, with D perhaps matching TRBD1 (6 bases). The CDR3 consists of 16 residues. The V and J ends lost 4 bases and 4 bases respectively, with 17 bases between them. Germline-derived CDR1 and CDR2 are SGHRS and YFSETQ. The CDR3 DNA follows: TGCGCCAGCAGCAAAATCACCAGGGGTGATAATGAAAAACTGTTTTTT. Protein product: CASSKITRGDNEKLFF.

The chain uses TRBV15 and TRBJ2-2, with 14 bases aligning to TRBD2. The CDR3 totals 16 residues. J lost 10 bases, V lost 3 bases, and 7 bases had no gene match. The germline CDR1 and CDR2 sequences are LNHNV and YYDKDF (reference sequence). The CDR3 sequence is CATSRGTSGSLKELFF. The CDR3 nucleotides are TGTGCCACCAGCAGGGGGACTAGCGGGAGCTTGAAGGAGCTGTTTTTT.

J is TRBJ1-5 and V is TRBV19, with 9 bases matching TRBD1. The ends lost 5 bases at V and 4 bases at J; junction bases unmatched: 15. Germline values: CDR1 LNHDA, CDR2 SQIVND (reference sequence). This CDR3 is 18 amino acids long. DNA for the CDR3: TGTGCCAGTAGTCAAACAGGGGGCGGATCGATTCGAAATCAGCCCCAGCATTTT. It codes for CASSQTGGGSIRNQPQHF.

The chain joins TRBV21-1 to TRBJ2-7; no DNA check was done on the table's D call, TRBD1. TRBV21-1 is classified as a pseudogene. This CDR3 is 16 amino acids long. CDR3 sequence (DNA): TGTGCCAGCAGCGGGGCGGACAGGGAGAAAAACTACGAGCAGTACTTC. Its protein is CASSGADREKNYEQYF.

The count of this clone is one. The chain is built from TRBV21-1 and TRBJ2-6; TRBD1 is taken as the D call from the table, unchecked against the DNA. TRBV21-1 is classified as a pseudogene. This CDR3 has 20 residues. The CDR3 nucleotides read TGTGCCAGCAGCCTTTCTGGGGACAGGGGGCTCCTTTCTGGGGCCAACGTCCTGACTTTC. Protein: CASSLSGDRGLLSGANVLTF.

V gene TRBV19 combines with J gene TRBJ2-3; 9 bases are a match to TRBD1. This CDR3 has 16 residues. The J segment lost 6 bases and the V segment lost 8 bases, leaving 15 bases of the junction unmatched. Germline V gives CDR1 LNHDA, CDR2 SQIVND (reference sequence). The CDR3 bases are TGTGCCAGTCTGGGGGCCCGGACAGGGGACGGCGATACGCAGTATTTT. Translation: CASLGARTGDGDTQYF. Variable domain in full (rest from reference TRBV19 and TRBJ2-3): DGGITQSPKYLFRKEGQNVTLSCEQNLNHDAMYWYRQDPGQGLRLIYYSQIVNDFQKGDIAEGYSVSREKKESFPLTVTSAQKNPTAFYLCASLGARTGDGDTQYFGPGTRLTVL.

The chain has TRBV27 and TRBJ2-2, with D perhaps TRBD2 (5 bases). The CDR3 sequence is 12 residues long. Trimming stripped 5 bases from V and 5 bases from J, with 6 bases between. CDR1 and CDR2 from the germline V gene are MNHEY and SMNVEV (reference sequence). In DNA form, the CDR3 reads TGTGCCAGCAGTCCGGGAACCGGGGAGCTGTTTTTT. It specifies CASSPGTGELFF.

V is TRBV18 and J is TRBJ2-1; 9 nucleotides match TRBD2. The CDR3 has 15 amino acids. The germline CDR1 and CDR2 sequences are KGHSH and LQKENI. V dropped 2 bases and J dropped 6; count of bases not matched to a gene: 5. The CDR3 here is CASSPTSGWGNEQFF. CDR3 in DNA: TGTGCCAGCTCACCAACTAGCGGGTGGGGCAATGAGCAGTTCTTC.